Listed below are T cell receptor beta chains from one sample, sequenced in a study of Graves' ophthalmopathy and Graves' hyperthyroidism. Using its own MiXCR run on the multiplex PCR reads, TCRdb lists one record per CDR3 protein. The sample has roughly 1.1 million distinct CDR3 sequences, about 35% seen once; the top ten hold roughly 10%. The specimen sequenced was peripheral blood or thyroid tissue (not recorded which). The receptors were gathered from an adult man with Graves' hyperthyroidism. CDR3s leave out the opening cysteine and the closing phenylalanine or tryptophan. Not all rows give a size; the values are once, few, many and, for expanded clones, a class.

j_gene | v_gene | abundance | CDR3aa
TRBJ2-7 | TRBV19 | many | ASSERDTYYEQY
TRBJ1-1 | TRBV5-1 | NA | ASSLDSGRTEAF
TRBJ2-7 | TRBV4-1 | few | ASSQEFDSSYEQY
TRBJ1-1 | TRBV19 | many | ASQGRQGGNTEAF
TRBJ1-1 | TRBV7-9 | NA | ASSFPDRESEAF
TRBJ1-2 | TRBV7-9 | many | ASSLGLNYGYT
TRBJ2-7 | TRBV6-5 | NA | ASIGISGEY
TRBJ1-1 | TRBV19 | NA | ASTNRGGRDTEAF
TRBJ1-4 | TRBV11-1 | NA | ASGLEGQGSNEKLF
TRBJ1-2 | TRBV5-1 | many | ASSTAATNYGYT
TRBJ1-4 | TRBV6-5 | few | ASAILGRGLEKLF
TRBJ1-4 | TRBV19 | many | ASSAWRSDGEKLF
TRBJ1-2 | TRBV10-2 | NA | ACSGTDRNYGYT
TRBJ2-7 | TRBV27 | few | ASSLMGQGRRTEQY
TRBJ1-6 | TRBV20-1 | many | SAGSRTGGGSPLH
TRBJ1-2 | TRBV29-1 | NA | SVFGYT
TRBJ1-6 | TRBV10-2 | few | ASSEPTSNSPLH
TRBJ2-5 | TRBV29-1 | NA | SVAISGSSETQY
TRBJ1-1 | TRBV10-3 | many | AISEYDRGVAEAF
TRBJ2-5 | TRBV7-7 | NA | ASSPRRGLEETQY
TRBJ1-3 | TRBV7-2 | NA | ASSLAGVGYTIY
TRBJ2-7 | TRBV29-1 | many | SVVAGYEQY
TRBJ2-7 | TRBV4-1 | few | ASSQVLASSEYEQY
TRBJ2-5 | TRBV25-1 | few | ASSVGDRGTETQY
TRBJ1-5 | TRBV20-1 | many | SARGASTSNQPQH